This entry is about one TCR beta chain. The target antigen is unknown. In every patient, relapse followed autologous stem cell transplantation, while exposure to brentuximab vedotin differed. This entry belongs to a study of PD-1 blockade in classical Hodgkin lymphoma. Study results and caveats: TCR diversity rose significantly by C4D1 in CD4+ but not CD8+ cells.

Some clones are missing from TCRdb's copy, which holds only in-frame ones; the method was immunoSEQ multiplex PCR. Among approximately 60,000 clones listed, roughly 90% were seen once. V lost 0 bases to trimming and J lost 6 bases, with 9 bases between them. Germline values: CDR1 LNHDA, CDR2 SQIVND (reference sequence). The CDR3 length is 13 residues. Sample: peripheral blood mononuclear cells (PBMCs), taken at baseline. The V and J genes are TRBV19 and TRBJ2-7; D is possibly TRBD1 (5 bases). This sequence was found in a human donor with classical Hodgkin lymphoma. CDR3 bases: TGTGCCAGTAGTATAGATGGGGCTGGCGAGCAGTACTTC. Translating gives CASSIDGAGEQYF. Looking up the rest from reference TRBV19 and TRBJ2-7 gives the full variable domain: DGGITQSPKYLFRKEGQNVTLSCEQNLNHDAMYWYRQDPGQGLRLIYYSQIVNDFQKGDIAEGYSVSREKKESFPLTVTSAQKNPTAFYLCASSIDGAGEQYFGPGTRLTVT.